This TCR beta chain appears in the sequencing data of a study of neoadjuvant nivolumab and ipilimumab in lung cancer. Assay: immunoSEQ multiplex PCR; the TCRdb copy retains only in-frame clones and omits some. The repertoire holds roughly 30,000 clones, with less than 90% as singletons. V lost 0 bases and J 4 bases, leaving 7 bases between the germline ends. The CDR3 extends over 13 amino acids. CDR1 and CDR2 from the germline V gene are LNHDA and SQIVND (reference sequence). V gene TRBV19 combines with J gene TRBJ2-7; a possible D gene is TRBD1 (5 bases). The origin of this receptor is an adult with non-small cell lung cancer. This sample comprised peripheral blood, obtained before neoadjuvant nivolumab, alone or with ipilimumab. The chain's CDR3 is CASSIDREYEQYF. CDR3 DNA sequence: TGTGCCAGTAGTATAGACAGGGAATACGAGCAGTACTTC.